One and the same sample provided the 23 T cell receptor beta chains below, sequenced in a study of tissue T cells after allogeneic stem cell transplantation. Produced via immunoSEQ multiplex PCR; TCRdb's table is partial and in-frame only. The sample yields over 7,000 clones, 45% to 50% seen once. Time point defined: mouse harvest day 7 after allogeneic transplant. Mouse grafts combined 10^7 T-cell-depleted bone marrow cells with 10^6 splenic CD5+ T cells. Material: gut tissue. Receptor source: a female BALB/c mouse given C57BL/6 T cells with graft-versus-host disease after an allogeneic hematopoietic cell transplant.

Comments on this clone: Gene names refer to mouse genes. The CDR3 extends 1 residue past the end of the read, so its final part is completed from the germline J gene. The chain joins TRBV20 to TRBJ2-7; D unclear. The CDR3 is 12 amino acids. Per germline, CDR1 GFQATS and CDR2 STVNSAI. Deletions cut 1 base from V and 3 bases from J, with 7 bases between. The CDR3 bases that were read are TGTGGTGCTAGGGGGCACCTCTATGAACAGTAC. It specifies CGARGHLYEQY. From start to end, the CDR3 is CGARGHLYEQYF.

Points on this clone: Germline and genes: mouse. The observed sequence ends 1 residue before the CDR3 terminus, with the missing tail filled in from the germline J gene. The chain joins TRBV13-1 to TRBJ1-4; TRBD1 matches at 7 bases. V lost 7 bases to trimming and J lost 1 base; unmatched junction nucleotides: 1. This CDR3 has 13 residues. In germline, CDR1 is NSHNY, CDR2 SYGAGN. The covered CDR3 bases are TGTGCCAGCGGGGACAGTTCCAACGAAAGATTATTT. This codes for CASGDSSNERLF. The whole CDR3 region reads CASGDSSNERLFF.

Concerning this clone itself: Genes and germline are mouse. The CDR3 DNA, read in part, is TGTGCCAGCAGTCCTCGCTGGGGTAGTCAAAACACCTTGTAC. It codes for CASSPRWGSQNTLY. In full, the CDR3 reads CASSPRWGSQNTLYF. The rearrangement joins TRBV26 to TRBJ2-4; tentative D call: TRBD2 (6 bases). Coverage ceases 1 residue before the CDR3 finishes, and the germline J gene fills in the end. V lost 4 bases and J 0 bases, leaving 11 bases between the germline ends. The CDR3 totals 15 residues. Germline V gene lookup returns CDR1 KGHPV and CDR2 FQNQEV (reference sequence).

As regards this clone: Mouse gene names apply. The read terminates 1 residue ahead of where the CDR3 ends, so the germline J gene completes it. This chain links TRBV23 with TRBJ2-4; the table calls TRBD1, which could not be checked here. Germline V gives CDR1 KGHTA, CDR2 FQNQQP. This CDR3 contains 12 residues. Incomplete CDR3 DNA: TGCTCCAGCAGTCAAGGACAGAACACCTTGTAC. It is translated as CSSSQGQNTLY. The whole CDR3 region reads CSSSQGQNTLYF.

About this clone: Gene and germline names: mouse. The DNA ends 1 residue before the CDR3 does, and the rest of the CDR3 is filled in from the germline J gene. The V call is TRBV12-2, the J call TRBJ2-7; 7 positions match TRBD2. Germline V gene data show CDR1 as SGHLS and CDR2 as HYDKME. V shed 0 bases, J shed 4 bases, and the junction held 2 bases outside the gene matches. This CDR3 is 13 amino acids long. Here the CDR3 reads CASSLDWVYEQYF. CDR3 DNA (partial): TGTGCCAGCTCTCTCGACTGGGTTTATGAACAGTAC. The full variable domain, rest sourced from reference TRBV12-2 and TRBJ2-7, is NSGVVQSPRYIIKGKGERSILKCIPISGHLSVAWYQQTQGQELKFFIQHYDKMERDKGNLPSRFSVQQFDDYHSEMNMSALELEDSAVYFCASSLDWVYEQYFGPGTRLTVL.

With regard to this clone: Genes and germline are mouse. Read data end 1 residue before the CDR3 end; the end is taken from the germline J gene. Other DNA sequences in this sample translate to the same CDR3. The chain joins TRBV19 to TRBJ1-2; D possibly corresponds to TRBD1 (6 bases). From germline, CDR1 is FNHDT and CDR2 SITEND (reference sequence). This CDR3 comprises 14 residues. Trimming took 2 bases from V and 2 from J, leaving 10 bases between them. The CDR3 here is CASSMGQGNSDYTF. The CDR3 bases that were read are TGTGCCAGCAGTATGGGGCAGGGGAACTCCGACTACACC. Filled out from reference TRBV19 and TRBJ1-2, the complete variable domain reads GGIITQTPKFLIGQEGQKLTLKCQQNFNHDTMYWYRQDSGKGLRLIYYSITENDLQKGDLSEGYDASREKKSSFSLTVTSAQKNEMAVFLCASSMGQGNSDYTFGSGTRLLVI.

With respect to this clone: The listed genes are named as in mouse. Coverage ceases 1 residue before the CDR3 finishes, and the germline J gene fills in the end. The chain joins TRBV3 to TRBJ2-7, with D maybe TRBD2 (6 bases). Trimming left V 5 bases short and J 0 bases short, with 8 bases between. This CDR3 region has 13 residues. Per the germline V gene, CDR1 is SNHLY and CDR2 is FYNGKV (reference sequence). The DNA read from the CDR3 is TGTGCCAGCAGCCGACTGGACTCCTATGAACAGTAC. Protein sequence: CASSRLDSYEQY. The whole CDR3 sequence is CASSRLDSYEQYF.

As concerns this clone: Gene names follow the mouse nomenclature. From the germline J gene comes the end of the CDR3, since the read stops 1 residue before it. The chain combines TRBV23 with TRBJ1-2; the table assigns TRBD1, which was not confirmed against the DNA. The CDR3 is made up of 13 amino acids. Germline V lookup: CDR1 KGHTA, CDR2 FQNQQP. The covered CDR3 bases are TGCTCCAGCAGTTTACAGGGGAACTCCGACTACACC. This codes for CSSSLQGNSDYT. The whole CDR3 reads CSSSLQGNSDYTF.

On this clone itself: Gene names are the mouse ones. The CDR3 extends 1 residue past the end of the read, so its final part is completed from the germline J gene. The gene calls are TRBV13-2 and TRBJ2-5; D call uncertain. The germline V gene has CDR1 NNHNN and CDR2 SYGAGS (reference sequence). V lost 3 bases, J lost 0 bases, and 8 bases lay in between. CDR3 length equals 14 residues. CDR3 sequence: CASGGTVNQDTQYF. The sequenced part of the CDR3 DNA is TGTGCCAGCGGTGGTACAGTTAACCAAGACACCCAGTAC.

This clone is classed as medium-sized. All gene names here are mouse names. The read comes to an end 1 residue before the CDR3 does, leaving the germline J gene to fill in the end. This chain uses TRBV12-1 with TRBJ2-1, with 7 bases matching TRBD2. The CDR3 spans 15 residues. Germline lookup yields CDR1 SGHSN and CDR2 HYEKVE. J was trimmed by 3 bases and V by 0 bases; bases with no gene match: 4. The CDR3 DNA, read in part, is TGTGCCAGCTCTCTCGGGGGGGTAGGCTATGCTGAGCAGTTC. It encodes CASSLGGVGYAEQF. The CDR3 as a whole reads CASSLGGVGYAEQFF.

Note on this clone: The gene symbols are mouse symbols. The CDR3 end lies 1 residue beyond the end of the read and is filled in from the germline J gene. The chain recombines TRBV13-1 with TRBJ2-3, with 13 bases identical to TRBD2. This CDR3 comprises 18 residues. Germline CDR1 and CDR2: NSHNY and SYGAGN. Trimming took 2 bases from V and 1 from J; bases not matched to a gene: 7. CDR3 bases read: TGTGCCAGCAGTGAACCGGGACTGGGGGGGGCTTGTGCAGAAACGCTGTAT. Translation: CASSEPGLGGACAETLY. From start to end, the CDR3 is CASSEPGLGGACAETLYF.

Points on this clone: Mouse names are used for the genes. CDR3 loop: CASSLGEQYF. CDR3 DNA, as far as it was read: TGTGCCAGCTCTCTCGGAGAACAGTAC. This chain links TRBV12-1 with TRBJ2-7; D not resolved. The read finishes 1 residue shy of the CDR3 end, and the germline J gene is used to complete it. Looked up from germline, CDR1 is SGHSN and CDR2 is HYEKVE. The CDR3 consists of 10 residues. V lost 0 bases, J lost 7 bases, and 3 bases lay in between.

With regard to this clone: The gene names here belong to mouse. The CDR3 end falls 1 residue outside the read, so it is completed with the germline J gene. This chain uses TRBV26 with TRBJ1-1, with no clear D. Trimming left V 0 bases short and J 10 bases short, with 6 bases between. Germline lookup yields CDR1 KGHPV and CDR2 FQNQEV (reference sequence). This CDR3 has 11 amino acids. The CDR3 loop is CASSLSGGVFF. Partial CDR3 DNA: TGTGCCAGCAGTCTGTCGGGAGGAGTCTTC.

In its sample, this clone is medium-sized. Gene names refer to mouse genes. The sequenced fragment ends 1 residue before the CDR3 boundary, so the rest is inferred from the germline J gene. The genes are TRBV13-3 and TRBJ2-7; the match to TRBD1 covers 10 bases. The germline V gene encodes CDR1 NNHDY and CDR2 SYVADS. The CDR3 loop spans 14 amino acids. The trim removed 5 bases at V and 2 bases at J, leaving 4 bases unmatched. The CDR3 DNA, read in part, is TGTGCCAGCAGCGCCGGGACAGGGGCCTATGAACAGTAC. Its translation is CASSAGTGAYEQY. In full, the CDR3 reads CASSAGTGAYEQYF.

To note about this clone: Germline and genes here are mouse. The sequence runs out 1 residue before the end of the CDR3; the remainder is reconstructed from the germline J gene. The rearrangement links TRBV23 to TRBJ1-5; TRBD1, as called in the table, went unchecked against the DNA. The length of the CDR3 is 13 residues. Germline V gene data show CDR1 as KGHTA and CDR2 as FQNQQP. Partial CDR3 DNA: TGCTCCAGCAGTCCGGGACAGAACCAGGCTCCGCTT. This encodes CSSSPGQNQAPL. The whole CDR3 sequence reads CSSSPGQNQAPLF.

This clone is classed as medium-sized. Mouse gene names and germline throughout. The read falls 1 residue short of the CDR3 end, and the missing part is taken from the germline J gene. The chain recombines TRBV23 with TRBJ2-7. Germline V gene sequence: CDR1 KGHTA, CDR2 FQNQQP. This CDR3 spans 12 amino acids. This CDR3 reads CSSSQSGSEQYF. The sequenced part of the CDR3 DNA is TGCTCCAGCAGTCAATCAGGGAGTGAACAGTAC.

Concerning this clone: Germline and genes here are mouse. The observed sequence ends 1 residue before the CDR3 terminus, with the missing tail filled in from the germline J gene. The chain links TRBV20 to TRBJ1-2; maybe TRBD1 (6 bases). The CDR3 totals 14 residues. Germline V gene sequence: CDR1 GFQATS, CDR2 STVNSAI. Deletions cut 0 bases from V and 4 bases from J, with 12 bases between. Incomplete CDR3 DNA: TGTGGTGCTAGGGAGACAGGAGGGGGCTCCGACTACACC. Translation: CGARETGGGSDYT. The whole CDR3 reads CGARETGGGSDYTF.

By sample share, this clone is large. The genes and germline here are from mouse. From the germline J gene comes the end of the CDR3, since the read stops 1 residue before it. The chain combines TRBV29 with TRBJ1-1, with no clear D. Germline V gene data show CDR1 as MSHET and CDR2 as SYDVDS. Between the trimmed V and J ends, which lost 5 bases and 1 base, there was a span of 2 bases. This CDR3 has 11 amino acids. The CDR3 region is CASSQNTEVFF. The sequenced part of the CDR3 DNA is TGTGCTAGCAGTCAAAACACAGAAGTCTTC. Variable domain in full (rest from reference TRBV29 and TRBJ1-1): DMKVTQMPRYLIKRMGENVLLECGQDMSHETMYWYRQDPGLGLQLIYISYDVDSNSEGDIPKGYRVSRKKREHFSLILDSAKTNQTSVYFCASSQNTEVFFGKGTRLTVV.

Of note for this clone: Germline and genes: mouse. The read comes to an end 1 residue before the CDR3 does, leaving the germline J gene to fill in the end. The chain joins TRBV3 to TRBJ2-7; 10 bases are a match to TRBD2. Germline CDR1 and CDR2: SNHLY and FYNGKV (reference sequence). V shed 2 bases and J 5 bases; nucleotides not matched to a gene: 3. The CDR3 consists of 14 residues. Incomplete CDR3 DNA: TGTGCCAGCAGCTTAAACTGGGGGGGGCATGAACAGTAC. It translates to CASSLNWGGHEQY. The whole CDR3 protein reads CASSLNWGGHEQYF.

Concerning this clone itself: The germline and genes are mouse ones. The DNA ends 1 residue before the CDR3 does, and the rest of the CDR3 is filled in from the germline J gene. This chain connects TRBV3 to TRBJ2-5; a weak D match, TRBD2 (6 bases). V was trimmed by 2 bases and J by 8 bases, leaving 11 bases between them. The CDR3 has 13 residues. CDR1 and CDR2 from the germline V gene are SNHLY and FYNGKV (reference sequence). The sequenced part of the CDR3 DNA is TGTGCCAGCAGCTTAAGACTGGACGGCACCCAGTAC. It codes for CASSLRLDGTQY. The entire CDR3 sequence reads CASSLRLDGTQYF.

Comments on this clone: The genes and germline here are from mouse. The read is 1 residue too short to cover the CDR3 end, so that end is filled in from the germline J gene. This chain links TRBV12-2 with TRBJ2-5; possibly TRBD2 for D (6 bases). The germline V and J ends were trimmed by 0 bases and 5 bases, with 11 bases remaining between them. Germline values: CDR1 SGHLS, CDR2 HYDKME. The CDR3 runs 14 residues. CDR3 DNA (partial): TGTGCCAGCTCTCTCGACGGGGGGTCAGACACCCAGTAC. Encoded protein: CASSLDGGSDTQY. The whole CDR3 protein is CASSLDGGSDTQYF.

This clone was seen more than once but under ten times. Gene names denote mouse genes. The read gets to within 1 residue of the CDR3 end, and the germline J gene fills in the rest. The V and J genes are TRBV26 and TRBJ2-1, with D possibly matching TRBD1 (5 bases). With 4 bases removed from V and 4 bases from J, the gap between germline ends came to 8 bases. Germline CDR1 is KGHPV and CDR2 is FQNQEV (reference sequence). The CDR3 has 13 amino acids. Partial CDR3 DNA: TGTGCCAGCAGTCGGACATCTTATGCTGAGCAGTTC. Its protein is CASSRTSYAEQF. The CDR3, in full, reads CASSRTSYAEQFF.

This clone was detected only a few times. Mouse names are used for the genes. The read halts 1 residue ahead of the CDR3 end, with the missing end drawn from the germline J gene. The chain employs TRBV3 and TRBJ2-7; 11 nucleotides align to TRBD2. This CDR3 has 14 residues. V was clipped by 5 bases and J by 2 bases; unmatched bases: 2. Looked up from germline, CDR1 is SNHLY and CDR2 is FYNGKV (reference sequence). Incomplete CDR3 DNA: TGTGCCAGCAGCAACTGGGGGGGCGCCTATGAACAGTAC. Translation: CASSNWGGAYEQY. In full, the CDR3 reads CASSNWGGAYEQYF.